One and the same sample provided the 8 T cell receptor beta chains below, sequenced in a study of control samples from healthy donors and cancer patients. Profiling relied on immunoSEQ multiplex PCR, and the TCRdb table lists in-frame clones only, not all of them. The sample includes 60,000 to 95,000 clones, around four fifths of them seen just once. The sequenced material came from blood. The receptors come from a man aged 45-65 years in good health.

The V gene is TRBV3-1 (or the pseudogene TRBV3-2), the J gene TRBJ1-2, with D tentatively TRBD1 (6 bases). The CDR3 has 13 residues. V was cut by 5 bases and J by 7 bases, with 14 bases left in between. Per the germline V gene, CDR1 is LGHDT and CDR2 is YNNKEL (reference sequence). The CDR3 region has the DNA TGTGCCAGCAGCGAAAACAGGGATAGTGGCTACACCTTC. The encoded protein is CASSENRDSGYTF.

This chain links TRBV9 with TRBJ1-3, with 8 bases fitting TRBD1. J gave up 3 bases and V 4 bases, and 6 bases lay outside the gene matches. From germline, CDR1 is SGDLS and CDR2 YYNGEE. This CDR3 has 15 amino acids. The CDR3 nucleotides are TGTGCCAGCAGCCCTACGACAGGGGTTGGAAACACCATATATTTT. Translating it yields CASSPTTGVGNTIYF.

The chain joins TRBV4-3 to TRBJ2-6; perhaps D is TRBD1 or TRBD2 (5 bases each). Germline assignment: CDR1 LGHNA and CDR2 YSLEER. CDR3 length: 18 residues. V lost 3 bases, J lost 0 bases, and 15 bases lay in between. CDR3 DNA sequence: TGCGCCAGCAGCCAGGGGGTTGGAGATTCCTCTGGGGCCAACGTCCTGACTTTC. As protein: CASSQGVGDSSGANVLTF.

A single count supports this clone. The chain couples TRBV6-2 or TRBV6-3 to TRBJ1-5, with D tentatively TRBD1 (5 bases). The CDR3 contains 14 residues. V lost 2 bases and J 7 bases, leaving 12 bases between the germline ends. Germline V gene data show CDR1 as MNHEY and CDR2 as SVGEGT. For the CDR3, the DNA is TGTGCCAGCAGTTACGGGAACAGGCTCCAGCCCCAGCATTTT. Amino acid sequence: CASSYGNRLQPQHF.

This rearrangement joins TRBV14 to TRBJ1-1; D gene ambiguous. The CDR3 has 13 amino acids. The germline V and J ends were trimmed by 5 bases and 10 bases, with 17 bases remaining between them. Germline CDR1 and CDR2: SGHDN and FVKESK. The CDR3 DNA sequence: TGTGCCAGCAGCGTAAATGGTCTAGTTCGAGCTTTCTTT. Protein: CASSVNGLVRAFF.

The chain links TRBV2 to TRBJ2-3; no definite D call. The CDR3 extends over 12 amino acids. Germline V CDR1 and CDR2: SNHLY, FYNNEI. V was clipped by 4 bases and J by 5 bases, with 7 bases between them. The CDR3 sequence is CASSGLQDTQYF. The DNA of the CDR3 is TGTGCCAGCAGTGGTCTGCAAGATACGCAGTATTTT.

The chain employs TRBV11-1 and TRBJ1-1; the D is unclear. Germline V gene data show CDR1 as SGHAT and CDR2 as FQDESV (reference sequence). The V end was cut by 2 bases, the J end by 1 base, with 11 bases between. The CDR3 totals 15 residues. The CDR3 bases are TGTGCCAGCAGCTTAATGGTTGGCGGGAACACTGAAGCTTTCTTT. Protein product: CASSLMVGGNTEAFF.

The J gene is TRBJ1-4, the V gene TRBV7-9; weak D call: TRBD1 (6 bases). Germline V CDR1 and CDR2: SEHNR, FQNEAQ (reference sequence). CDR3 size: 13 residues. Trimming pared 6 bases from V and 7 bases from J, leaving 12 bases between. As DNA, the CDR3 is TGTGCCAGCAGTACCCAGGGGCCTGAAAAACTGTTTTTT. It yields the protein CASSTQGPEKLFF.